This entry is about one T cell receptor beta chain. Its antigen is currently unknown. Treatment specified: 15 to 20 received Ad26.COV2.S at low or high dose, single or two shots; a few received placebo; per-sample allocation not given. Day 63 after the first injection of vaccine or placebo was the sampling time. TCRdb's copy holds only in-frame clones and misses some; the assay was immunoSEQ multiplex PCR. The table records about 460,000 clones, 70% to 90% of them present only once. This record comes from a study of Ad26.COV2.S vaccination and SARS-CoV-2 variants. Study-level background: By the intramuscular route, Ad26.COV2.S was given once, or twice 56 days apart. Study-wide points: Vaccine recipients and placebo recipients showed similar non-spike TCR breadth. Total T cell responses, in the TCR breadth and depth analyses, may have been underestimated.

V dropped 5 bases and J dropped 0; count of bases not matched to a gene: 6. Germline V CDR1 and CDR2: SEHNR, FQNEAQ (reference sequence). The CDR3 spans 17 residues. The sequence was obtained from a person between 18 and 65 years old who received the Ad26.COV2.S COVID-19 vaccine or a placebo. The chain carries TRBV7-9 and TRBJ1-4; 10 bases align to TRBD1. Sequenced here: peripheral blood, sampled in a trial of Ad26.COV2.S vaccine versus placebo. The CDR3 region has the DNA TGTGCCAGCAGCGTGGGACAGGGGAGGCCAACTAATGAAAAACTGTTTTTT. This codes for CASSVGQGRPTNEKLFF.